This paragraph reports one T cell receptor (beta chain). Its antigen remains unknown. Because the CDR3's place on the DNA is in doubt, the DNA is left out and the CDR3 is given as listed by TCRdb. Genomic DNA provided the template from which TCR beta VDJ and CDR3 profiles were obtained. MiXCR, applied by TCRdb to the reads, yields one record per CDR3 protein. Here the sample spans about 400,000 distinct CDR3 sequences, approximately 70% being singletons. Germline V gives CDR1 SGHTA, CDR2 FQGNSA. The CDR3 comprises 18 residues, both ends counted. The data were taken from a study of CD8+CD57+ T cells in acquired aplastic anemia. Study-wide results and caveats: Patients and controls were not found to differ significantly in CD8+ Simpson's diversity.

This receptor was taken from a human donor in good health, serving as a control. The sequenced material came from sorted CD4+, CD8+, or CD8+CD57+ T cells (not recorded which) from PBMCs. The V and J genes are TRBV7-2 and TRBJ1-4; the D call of TRBD1 is as the table states it, not checked on the DNA. This CDR3 is CASSLGGLDTIYFEKLFF.